This T cell receptor (beta chain) was retrieved from a study of T cell repertoires in cytomegalovirus infection. This clonotype was recorded at least ten times. Its antigen is currently unknown. There are 21 residues in the CDR3. V shed 3 bases, J shed 0 bases, and the junction held 13 bases outside the gene matches. CDR1 is LGHNA, CDR2 YNFKEQ, per germline. General observations from the study: Frequencies of public TCR beta families were cumulated, and this identified carriers of CMV plus the relevant HLA. There were HLA-C-restricted CMV-specific TCR beta clonotypes dominating the ex vivo response.

Using its own MiXCR run on the reads, TCRdb lists one record per CDR3 protein. The data show a few hundred thousand distinct CDR3 sequences, roughly 9.5% seen once. V and J are TRBV4-2 and TRBJ2-1; 14 bases fit TRBD2. This receptor was identified in a human donor in good health (CMV status not recorded). Some clones in this sample may be carry-over from other donors' samples. Input material: PBMCs. The CDR3 is CASSQGKGLAGAFSSYNEQFF. DNA of the CDR3: TGTGCCAGCAGCCAGGGAAAGGGACTAGCGGGGGCCTTCAGCTCCTACAATGAGCAGTTCTTC.